This T cell receptor beta chain was profiled in a study of T cell responses to AZD1222 COVID-19 vaccine. The study's findings and limits: Regions 160-218 and 743-854 held dominance among vaccine-associated CD4 TCRs, which spanned spike. Donors were largely white British and mainly female; clonal diversity was possibly underestimated. Reports say nearly half of spike-specific TCRs go after unmutated variant regions.

In the case of this clone: Its matching antigen is unknown.

V was clipped by 4 bases and J by 10 bases; unmatched bases: 5. The CDR3 runs to 14 residues. Germline V gives CDR1 SGHDN, CDR2 FVKESK. Second-dose groups at about 4 or about 12 weeks were pooled. Assay used: immunoSEQ multiplex PCR; TCRdb lists only in-frame clones, some missing. The top ten hold under 4% of the sample, which has approximately 200,000 clones, 90% to 95% seen once. This chain links TRBV14 with TRBJ1-6, with 9 positions matching TRBD1. Sequenced here: peripheral blood, sampled 28 days after the second AZD1222 dose. This receptor was obtained from an adult who received the AZD1222 COVID-19 vaccine. CDR3 loop: CASSRGQGRSPLHF. CDR3 coding DNA: TGTGCCAGCAGCCGAGGACAGGGGAGATCACCCCTCCACTTT.